Below, one TCR beta chain is given with its context. This specimen belongs to a study of blood T cell repertoires in COVID-19. Residents of about 25 US areas, aged about 18 to 95 years, made up the participants. Exposed study participants had met a COVID-19 case within 2 weeks before entry. Germline CDR1 is MNHEY and CDR2 is SVGEGT. V shed 6 bases, J shed 2 bases, and the junction held 11 bases outside the gene matches. There are 16 residues in the CDR3. The table came from immunoSEQ multiplex PCR; TCRdb's copy has only in-frame clones and leaves some out. The sample shows about 270,000 clones, approximately 90% of them seen only once.

The source of this sequence is a man between 40 and 49 years old who had been exposed to COVID-19. The material sequenced was PBMCs or T cells enriched from blood (not recorded which). The rearrangement uses TRBV6-2 or TRBV6-3 and TRBJ2-3; 7 nucleotides agree with TRBD1. The CDR3 DNA is TGTGCCAGCAGCCACCGACAGGGTGAAAACACAGATACGCAGTATTTT. The encoded protein is CASSHRQGENTDTQYF.